Listed here are 10 T cell receptor beta chains from one sample, sequenced in a study of T cells in Graves' hyperthyroidism and ophthalmopathy. Amplified regions were TCR beta CDR3 sequences from RNA transcripts. The HTBI primer set was used in a first-round RT-PCR of the TCR CDR3. Via MiXCR, TCRdb re-called the multiplex PCR reads, giving one row per CDR3 protein. Of about 420,000 distinct CDR3 sequences in the sample, 15% to 18% were seen once. Source material: blood. These receptors originate from a woman under 30 with Graves' hyperthyroidism.

The chain employs TRBV9 and TRBJ2-1; D remains ambiguous. Germline CDR1 is SGDLS and CDR2 is YYNGEE. V was clipped by 4 bases and J by 2 bases, with 10 bases between them. The CDR3 runs 14 residues. The CDR3 region is CASSPGAPYNEQFF. The CDR3 bases are TGTGCCAGCAGCCCCGGAGCACCCTACAATGAGCAGTTCTTC.

V gene TRBV6-1 combines with J gene TRBJ1-6; 9 positions match TRBD1. Germline V gene sequence: CDR1 MNHNS, CDR2 SASEGT. CDR3 size: 15 residues. Trimming cost V 4 bases and J 9 bases; bases outside gene matches: 7. In DNA form, the CDR3 reads TGTGCCAGCAGTGCACAGGGGGCTGGTGGTTCACCCCTCCACTTT. The encoded protein is CASSAQGAGGSPLHF.

In its sample, this clonotype was seen many times. The V call is TRBV6-1, the J call TRBJ2-7, with D perhaps TRBD1 (5 bases). Germline V gene sequence: CDR1 MNHNS, CDR2 SASEGT. The CDR3 covers 13 residues. Trimming removed 3 bases from V and 9 bases from J, with 15 bases in between. This CDR3 reads CASSDGTQRGQYF. The CDR3 DNA reads TGTGCCAGCAGTGATGGCACACAAAGGGGGCAGTACTTC.

This clonotype was detected ten times or more. The chain links TRBV27 to TRBJ1-6; the D is unclear. Per the germline V gene, CDR1 is MNHEY and CDR2 is SMNVEV (reference sequence). The CDR3 runs to 14 residues. Between the trimmed V and J ends, which lost 7 bases and 7 bases, there was a span of 14 bases. The CDR3 region is CASTLVGVNSPLHF. CDR3 coding DNA: TGTGCCAGCACCCTCGTCGGGGTAAATTCACCCCTCCACTTT.

This clonotype was detected only a few times. V usage is TRBV28 and J usage is TRBJ2-5; D is uncertain. The CDR3 is made up of 11 amino acids. Germline CDR1 reads MDHEN; CDR2 reads SYDVKM. The V end lost 6 bases, the J end lost 5 bases, and 7 bases lay between the germline ends. The CDR3 spells CASRIRETQYF. The CDR3 region has the DNA TGTGCCAGCAGGATTAGGGAGACCCAGTACTTC.

In this sample, this clonotype turned up many times. V and J are TRBV12-3 or TRBV12-4 and TRBJ1-5; perhaps TRBD1 as D (5 bases). The CDR3 covers 14 residues. The V and J ends lost 7 bases and 3 bases respectively, with 13 bases between them. The CDR3 here is CASTPGSVNQPQHF. The CDR3 DNA sequence: TGTGCCAGCACCCCAGGGAGTGTCAATCAGCCCCAGCATTTT.

The chain couples TRBV20-1 to TRBJ2-7; 9 nucleotides agree with TRBD2. The V segment lost 1 base and the J segment 4 bases; nucleotides outside the gene matches: 8. The germline gives CDR1 DFQATT, CDR2 SNEGSKA (reference sequence). The CDR3 consists of 15 residues. The CDR3 region has the DNA TGCAGTGCTAGAGTACGGCGGGAGGGCCTGTACGAGCAGTACTTC. It is translated as CSARVRREGLYEQYF.

Only a few counts were recorded for this clonotype. The chain combines TRBV9 with TRBJ2-7, with TRBD2 identical over 9 bases. Germline CDR1 SGDLS, CDR2 YYNGEE. The junction had 12 bases not matched to a gene; V was cut back by 0 bases and J by 8 bases. The CDR3 covers 16 residues. The CDR3: CASSVAAGGRIEQQYF. CDR3 sequence (DNA): TGTGCCAGCAGCGTAGCGGCGGGAGGGCGGATTGAGCAGCAGTACTTC.

This clonotype has just a few counts. A much bigger clone sits one base away, suggesting this may be a read error. CDR3 protein: CASSGPNTKAFF. The CDR3 DNA reads TGTGCCAGCAGCGGTCCGAACACTAAAGCTTTCTTT. The chain employs TRBV7-9 and TRBJ1-1; no clear D. This CDR3 has 12 residues. Germline V gene data show CDR1 as SEHNR and CDR2 as FQNEAQ (reference sequence).

This clonotype has ten or more counts. The chain employs TRBV18 and TRBJ1-1; TRBD1 matches at 9 bases. Germline V gives CDR1 KGHSH, CDR2 LQKENI. V was pared by 4 bases and J by 0 bases, with 3 bases of the junction left unmatched. The CDR3 covers 15 residues. DNA for the CDR3: TGTGCCAGCTCACTCTGGACAGGGGTGAACACTGAAGCTTTCTTT. Protein: CASSLWTGVNTEAFF.